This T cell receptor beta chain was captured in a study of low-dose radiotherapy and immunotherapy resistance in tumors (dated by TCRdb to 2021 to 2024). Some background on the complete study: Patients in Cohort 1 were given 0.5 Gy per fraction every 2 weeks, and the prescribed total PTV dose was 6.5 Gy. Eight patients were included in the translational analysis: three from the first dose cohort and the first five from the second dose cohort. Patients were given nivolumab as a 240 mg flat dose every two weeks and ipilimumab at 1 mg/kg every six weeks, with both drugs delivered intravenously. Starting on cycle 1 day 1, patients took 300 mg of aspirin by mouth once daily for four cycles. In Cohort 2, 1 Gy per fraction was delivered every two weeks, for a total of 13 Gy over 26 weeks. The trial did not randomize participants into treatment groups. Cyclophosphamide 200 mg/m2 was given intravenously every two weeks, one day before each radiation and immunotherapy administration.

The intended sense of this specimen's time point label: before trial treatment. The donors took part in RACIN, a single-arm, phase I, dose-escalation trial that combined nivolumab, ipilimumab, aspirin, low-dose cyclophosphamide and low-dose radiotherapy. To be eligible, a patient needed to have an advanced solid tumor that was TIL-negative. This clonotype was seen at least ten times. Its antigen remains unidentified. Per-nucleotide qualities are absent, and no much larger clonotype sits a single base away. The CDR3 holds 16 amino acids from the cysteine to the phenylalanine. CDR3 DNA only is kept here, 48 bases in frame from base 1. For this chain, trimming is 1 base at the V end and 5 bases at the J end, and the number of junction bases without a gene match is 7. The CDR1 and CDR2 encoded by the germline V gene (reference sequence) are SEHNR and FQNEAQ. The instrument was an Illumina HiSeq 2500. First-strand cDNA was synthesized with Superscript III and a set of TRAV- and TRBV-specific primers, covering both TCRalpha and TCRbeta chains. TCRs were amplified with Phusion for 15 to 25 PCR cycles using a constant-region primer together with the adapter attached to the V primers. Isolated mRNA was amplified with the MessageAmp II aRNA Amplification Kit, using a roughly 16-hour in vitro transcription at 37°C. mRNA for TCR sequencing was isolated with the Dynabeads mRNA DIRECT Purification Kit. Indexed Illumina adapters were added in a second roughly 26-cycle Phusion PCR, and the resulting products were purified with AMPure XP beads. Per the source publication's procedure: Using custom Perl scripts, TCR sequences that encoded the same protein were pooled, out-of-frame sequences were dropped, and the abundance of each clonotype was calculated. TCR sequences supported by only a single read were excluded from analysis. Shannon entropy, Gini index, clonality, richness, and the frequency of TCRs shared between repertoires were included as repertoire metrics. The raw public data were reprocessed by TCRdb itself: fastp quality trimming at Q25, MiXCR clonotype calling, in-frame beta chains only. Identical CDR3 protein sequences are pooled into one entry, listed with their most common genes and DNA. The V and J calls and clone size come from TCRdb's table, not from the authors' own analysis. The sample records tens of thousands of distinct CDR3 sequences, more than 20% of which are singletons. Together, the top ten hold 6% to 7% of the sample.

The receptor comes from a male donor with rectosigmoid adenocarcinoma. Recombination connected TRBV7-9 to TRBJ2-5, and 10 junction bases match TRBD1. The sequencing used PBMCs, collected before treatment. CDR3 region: CASSLGDRGPRETQYF. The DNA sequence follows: TGTGCCAGCAGCTTAGGGGACAGGGGCCCTCGGGAGACCCAGTACTTC.